This record concerns one TCR beta chain sequence. The antigen is undetermined. The data derive from a study of blood T cells in healthy people across ages. Peripheral blood from each donor was collected in a volume of approximately 9.2 milliliters. Study-wide points: Getting older went along with TCR beta diversity per million T cells dropping roughly linearly. In the absence of known donor CMV status, changes in expanded clonotypes were possibly confounded.

The authors ran a second PCR of roughly 6 to 12 cycles using a sample-barcoded 5' primer and a J-beta primer mix. Unique molecular identifiers of 12 random nucleotides labeled each cDNA. One entry per CDR3 protein results from TCRdb running MiXCR on the 5' RACE reads. The sample contains 780,000 or so distinct CDR3 sequences, approximately 53% of which appear only once. Germline assignment: CDR1 SGHRS and CDR2 YFSETQ. The CDR3 has 14 residues. The V end was cut by 3 bases, the J end by 2 bases, with 9 bases between. The chain recombines TRBV5-1 with TRBJ2-1; the D call may be TRBD1 or TRBD2 (5 bases each). The receptor was isolated from an elderly man in good health. The specimen was blood. This CDR3 is CASSSVGAYNEQFF. The CDR3, as DNA: TGCGCCAGCAGCTCCGTGGGGGCCTACAATGAGCAGTTCTTC.